The 6 T cell receptor beta chains reported below all come from one sample, sequenced in a study of cytomegalovirus exposure and HLA in healthy donors. The PCR made use of 60 Vbeta and 13 Jbeta primers. Some clones are missing from TCRdb's copy, which holds only in-frame ones; the method was immunoSEQ multiplex PCR. Of 150,000 to 200,000 clones detected, about four fifths appear once; the ten largest clones hold 2.3%. The sequenced sample was PBMCs. The receptors come from a woman aged 50 to 60 in good health and CMV-seronegative.

The chain recombines TRBV28 with TRBJ2-7, with D possibly matching TRBD1 (6 bases). V lost 6 bases and J lost 7, with 19 bases in between. The V gene's germline CDR1 is MDHEN and CDR2 SYDVKM. CDR3 size: 14 residues. The CDR3, as DNA: TGTGCCAGCAGCATAGGGCGACAGAGGGGGGAGCAGTACTTC. Translating gives CASSIGRQRGEQYF.

For this clone: Germline and junction disagree at one end, which may indicate a read error. V usage is TRBV7-9 and J usage is TRBJ2-6, with D hard to call. CDR1 is SEHNR, CDR2 FQNEAQ, per germline (reference sequence). The CDR3 is 18 residues long. The CDR3, as DNA: TGTTCCAGCAGCCCGAGAGAGCCTCGGAGCTCTGGGGCCAACGTCCTGACTTTC. It is translated as CSSSPREPRSSGANVLTF.

This chain links TRBV20-1 with TRBJ2-5; no definite D call. The germline CDR1 and CDR2 sequences are DFQATT and SNEGSKA (reference sequence). This CDR3 is 11 amino acids long. Trimming removed 1 base at V and 5 bases at J, with 5 bases between. The CDR3 DNA sequence: TGCAGTGCTAGAGTATCTGAGACCCAGTACTTC. Residues: CSARVSETQYF.

The genes are TRBV19 and TRBJ1-5, with 8 bases aligning to TRBD1. Germline lookup yields CDR1 LNHDA and CDR2 SQIVND (reference sequence). This CDR3 comprises 15 residues. V lost 4 bases, J lost 5 bases, and 7 bases stayed unmatched. The CDR3 reads CASSRPGQVHQPQHF. In DNA form, the CDR3 reads TGTGCCAGTAGTAGACCGGGACAGGTCCATCAGCCCCAGCATTTT.

The chain uses TRBV9 and TRBJ2-3; D might be TRBD2 (5 bases). This CDR3 is 14 amino acids long. V was pared by 0 bases and J by 2 bases, with 7 bases between. Germline CDR1 SGDLS, CDR2 YYNGEE. CDR3 in amino acids: CASSVGTYTDTQYF. The CDR3 coding sequence is TGTGCCAGCAGCGTAGGGACTTACACAGATACGCAGTATTTT.

The chain uses TRBV7-2 and TRBJ2-1; the match to TRBD2 covers 9 bases. Germline V gene lookup returns CDR1 SGHTA and CDR2 FQGNSA. The CDR3 runs 18 residues. V was clipped by 2 bases and J by 2 bases; unmatched bases: 10. The CDR3 sequence: CASSLRIAGDHTYNEQFF. Here the CDR3 DNA reads TGTGCCAGCAGCTTAAGGATAGCGGGGGACCACACCTACAATGAGCAGTTCTTC.